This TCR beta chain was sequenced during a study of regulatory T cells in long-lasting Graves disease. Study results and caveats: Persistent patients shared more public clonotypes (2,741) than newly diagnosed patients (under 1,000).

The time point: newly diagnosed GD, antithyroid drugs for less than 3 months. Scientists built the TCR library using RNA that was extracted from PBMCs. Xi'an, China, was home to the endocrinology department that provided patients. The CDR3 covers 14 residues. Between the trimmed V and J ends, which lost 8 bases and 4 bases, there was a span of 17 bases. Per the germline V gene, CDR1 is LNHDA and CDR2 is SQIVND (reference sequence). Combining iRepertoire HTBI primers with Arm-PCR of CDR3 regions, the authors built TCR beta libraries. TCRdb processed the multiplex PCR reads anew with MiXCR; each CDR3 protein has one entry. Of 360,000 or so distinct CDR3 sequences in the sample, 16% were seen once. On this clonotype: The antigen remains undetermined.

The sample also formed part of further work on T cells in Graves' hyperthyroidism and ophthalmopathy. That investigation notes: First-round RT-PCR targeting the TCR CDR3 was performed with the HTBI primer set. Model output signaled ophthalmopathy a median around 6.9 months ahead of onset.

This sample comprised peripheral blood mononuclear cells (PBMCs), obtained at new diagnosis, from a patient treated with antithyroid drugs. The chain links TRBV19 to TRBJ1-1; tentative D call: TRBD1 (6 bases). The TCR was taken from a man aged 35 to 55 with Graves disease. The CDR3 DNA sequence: TGTGCCAGTGGGGTGCAGGGGCGTTCCACTGAAGCTTTCTTT. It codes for CASGVQGRSTEAFF.